What follows describes a single T cell receptor beta chain. Its target antigen remains unknown. Per-base quality was not reported, and no clone a single base away is much larger than it. The data belong to a study of blood T cell repertoires in COVID-19 (dated by TCRdb to about 2020). Regarding the research as a whole: Samples from collaborators originated in the United States, Italy and Spain and spanned both the acute and convalescent phases of COVID-19. The material from the prospective study consisted of cDNA or gDNA derived from T cells, B-cell-depleted T cells, or PBMCs. Subjects who had been exposed to COVID-19, were actively infected with it, or had recovered from it provided the deeply sampled blood TCRbeta repertoires that made up the dataset. The repertoires were released in a freely available public database meant as a resource for research on the immune response to SARS-CoV-2. Samples came from the ongoing ImmuneRACE study (first 160 participants) plus 1,254 subjects from 6 global collaborators. The sample metadata nearly always contained a de-identified subject ID, COVID-19 status, age in years and sex. Where available, HLA class I and class II types were obtained from metadata supplied by the sample provider rather than from assay-based typing. What the study reported, not specific to this receptor: The amount of clinical and demographic metadata varied by source and participant and was provided uncurated.

In the prospective study, participants were about 18 to 100 years old, resided in about two dozen geographic areas of the United States, and were enrolled through a virtual design. To assign participants to cohorts, the prospective study relied on clinical history that participants themselves reported in a screening survey and a study questionnaire. Each participant in the prospective study had whole blood, serum and a nasopharyngeal or oropharyngeal swab collected by mobile phlebotomists. Additional blood draws and questionnaires over an approximately 2-month period could optionally be provided by prospective study participants. Before DNA extraction, prospective study blood samples were shipped either frozen or at room temperature. From a lookup of the germline V gene, CDR1 and CDR2 are LGHNA and YNFKEQ. From V the trimming removes 3 bases and from J it removes 7 bases, while the gene matches leave 13 bases of the junction unaccounted for. The CDR3, cysteine through phenylalanine, is 16 amino acids long. The read is trimmed to its CDR3 DNA, 48 bases read in frame from base 1.

TCRbeta CDR3 regions were amplified from genomic DNA using the immunoSEQ Assay, a bias-controlled multiplex PCR. The study's own analysis went as follows. The number of nucleated cells in each sample was estimated by amplification of reference gene primers within the assay. To quantify the absolute abundance of each unique TCRbeta CDR3 rearrangement, sequence reads were collapsed and filtered. For each sample, productive Simpson clonality was calculated as the square root of Simpson's diversity index across productive rearrangements. What TCRdb holds here is the immuneACCESS table cut down to in-frame rearrangements. Part of the clones is not present; checked against another copy, under half of the missing clones reflect an unresolved V gene, and the others are unexplained. D and trimming come from the DNA, and the V and J calls and clone size come from that table. The sample includes some 220,000 clones, with around 85% observed a single time. About 1.3% of the sample lies in the top ten.

Sequenced input: PBMCs or T cells enriched from blood (not recorded which). This receptor was identified in a woman aged 40 to 50 with acute COVID-19. The chain employs TRBV4-2 and TRBJ2-7; 9 nucleotides in the junction match TRBD1. CDR3 region: CASSHTWVDRGREQYF. Here is the DNA: TGTGCCAGCAGCCACACTTGGGTGGACAGGGGTAGAGAGCAGTACTTC.